Sequencing of this T cell receptor beta chain was carried out in a study of regulatory T cells in long-lasting Graves disease. The sample holds many counts of this clonotype. Time point here: newly diagnosed GD, antithyroid drugs for less than 3 months. After RNA was extracted from PBMCs, the TCR library was made from it. Building of the TCR beta libraries involved iRepertoire HTBI primers and Arm-PCR of CDR3 regions. Via MiXCR, TCRdb re-called the multiplex PCR reads, giving one row per CDR3 protein. The sample includes about 430,000 distinct CDR3 sequences, roughly 15% of them seen just once. These data were likewise used in another study, on T cells in Graves' hyperthyroidism and ophthalmopathy.

This sequence originates from a woman aged 40 to 50 with Graves disease. The material was peripheral blood mononuclear cells (PBMCs), obtained at new diagnosis, from a patient treated with antithyroid drugs.

CDR3 region: CASSPGRMQAYYGYTF. Written as DNA, the CDR3 is TGTGCCAGCAGTCCAGGGCGGATGCAGGCTTACTATGGCTACACCTTC. This chain joins TRBV7-2 and TRBJ1-2, with D possibly matching TRBD1 (5 bases). CDR3 length: 16 residues. V was clipped by 6 bases and J by 3 bases, with 20 bases between them. CDR1 and CDR2 (germline): SGHTA, FQGNSA.